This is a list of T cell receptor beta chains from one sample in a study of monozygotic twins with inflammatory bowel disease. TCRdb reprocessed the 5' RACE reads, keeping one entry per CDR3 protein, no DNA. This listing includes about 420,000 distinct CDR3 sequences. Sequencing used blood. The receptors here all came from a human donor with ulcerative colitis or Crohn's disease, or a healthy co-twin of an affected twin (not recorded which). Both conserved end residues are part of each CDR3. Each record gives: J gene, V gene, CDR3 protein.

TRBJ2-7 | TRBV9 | CASSVAEGYEQYF
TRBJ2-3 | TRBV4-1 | CASSPTDADTQYF
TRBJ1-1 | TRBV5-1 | CASSLLSTSMNTEAFF
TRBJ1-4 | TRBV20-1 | CSAWADRAYEKLFF
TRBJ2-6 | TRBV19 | CASSMAGGFPSGANVLTF
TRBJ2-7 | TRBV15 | CATSREIGEGDEQYF
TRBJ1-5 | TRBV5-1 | CASSLGGFNQPQHF
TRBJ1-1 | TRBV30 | CASPGANTAFF
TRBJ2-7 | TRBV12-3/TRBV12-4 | CASRHTSGGARGEQYF
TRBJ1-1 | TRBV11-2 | CASSLVTHPGAFF